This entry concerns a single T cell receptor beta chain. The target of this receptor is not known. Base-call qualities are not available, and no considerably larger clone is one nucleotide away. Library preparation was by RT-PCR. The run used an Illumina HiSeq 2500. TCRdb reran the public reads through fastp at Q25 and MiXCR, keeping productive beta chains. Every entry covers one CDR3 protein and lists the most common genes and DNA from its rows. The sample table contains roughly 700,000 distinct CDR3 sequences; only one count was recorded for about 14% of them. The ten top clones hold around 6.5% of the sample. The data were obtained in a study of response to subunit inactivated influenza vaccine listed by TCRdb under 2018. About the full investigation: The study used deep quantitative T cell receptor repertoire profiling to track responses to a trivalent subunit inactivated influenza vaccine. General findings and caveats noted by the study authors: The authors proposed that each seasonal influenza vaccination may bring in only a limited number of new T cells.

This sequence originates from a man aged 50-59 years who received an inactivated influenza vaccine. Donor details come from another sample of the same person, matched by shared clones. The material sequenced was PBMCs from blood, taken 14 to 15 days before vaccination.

CDR3 protein: CASSQGIASGTWVRGRETQYF. The sequenced DNA: TGTGCCAGCAGCCAAGGAATCGCTAGCGGGACTTGGGTTCGGGGACGGGAGACCCAGTACTTC. The rearrangement joined TRBV3-1 to TRBJ2-5, with 9 middle bases fitting TRBD2. The germline V gene (reference sequence) provides CDR1 LGHDT and CDR2 YNNKEL. From the cysteine through the phenylalanine, the CDR3 covers 21 amino acids. The kept DNA is CDR3 alone, 63 bases in frame from the first base. V is cut back by 1 base and J by 5 bases, with 23 bases in the junction unmatched.